This TCR beta chain was sequenced in a study of cytomegalovirus exposure and HLA in healthy donors. Across the study: An early data release held approximately 80 million unique TCRs from HLA-typed donors.

This clone has a handful of counts. It was with 60 Vbeta and 13 Jbeta primers that the PCR ran. The method was immunoSEQ multiplex PCR; TCRdb's version includes in-frame clones alone and lacks a portion of them. In the table there are 250,000 to 350,000 clones, 86% of which are singletons. The V gene's germline CDR1 is SEHNR and CDR2 FQNEAQ (reference sequence). V was shortened by 5 bases and J by 5 bases, with 19 bases between the two germline ends. The CDR3 runs to 15 residues. The TCR sequence derives from a man aged 35-49 years in good health and CMV-seropositive. The sample comprised PBMCs. The chain uses TRBV7-9 and TRBJ2-7; TRBD2 is a possible D gene (6 bases). The CDR3 loop reads CASSPGTGQLNEQYF. For the CDR3, the DNA is TGTGCCAGCAGCCCTGGGACTGGGCAATTGAACGAGCAGTACTTC.